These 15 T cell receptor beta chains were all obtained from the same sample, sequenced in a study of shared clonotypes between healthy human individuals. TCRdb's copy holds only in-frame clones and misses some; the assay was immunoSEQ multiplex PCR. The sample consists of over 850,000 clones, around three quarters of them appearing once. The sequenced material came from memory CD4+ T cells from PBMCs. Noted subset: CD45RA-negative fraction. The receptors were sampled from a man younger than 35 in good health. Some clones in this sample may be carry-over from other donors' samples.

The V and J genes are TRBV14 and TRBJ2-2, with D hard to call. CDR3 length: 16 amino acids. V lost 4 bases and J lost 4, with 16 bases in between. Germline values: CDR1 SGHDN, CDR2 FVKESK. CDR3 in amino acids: CASSPLTSLITGELFF. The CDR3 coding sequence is TGTGCCAGCAGCCCCCTGACCAGTCTGATCACCGGGGAGCTGTTTTTT.

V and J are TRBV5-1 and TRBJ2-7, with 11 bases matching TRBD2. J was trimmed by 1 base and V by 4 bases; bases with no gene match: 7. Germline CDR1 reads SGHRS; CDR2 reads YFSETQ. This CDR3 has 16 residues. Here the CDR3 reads CASSATLAGASYEQYF. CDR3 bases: TGCGCCAGCAGCGCAACACTAGCGGGAGCTTCCTACGAGCAGTACTTC.

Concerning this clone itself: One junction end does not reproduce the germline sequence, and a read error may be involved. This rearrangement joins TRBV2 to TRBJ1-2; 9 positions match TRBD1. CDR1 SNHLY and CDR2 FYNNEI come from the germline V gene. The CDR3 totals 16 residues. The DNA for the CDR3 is TGTGTCAGCACCCAACGAGGACAGGGGACTAACTATGGCTACACCTTC. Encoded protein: CVSTQRGQGTNYGYTF.

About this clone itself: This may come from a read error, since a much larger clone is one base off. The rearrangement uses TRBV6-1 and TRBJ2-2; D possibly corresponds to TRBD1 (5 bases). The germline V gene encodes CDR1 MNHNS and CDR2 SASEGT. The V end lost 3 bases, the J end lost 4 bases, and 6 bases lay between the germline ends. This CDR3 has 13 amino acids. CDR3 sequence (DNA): TGTGCCAGCAGTGACAGGGCCACCGGGGAGCTGTTTTTT. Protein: CASSDRATGELFF.

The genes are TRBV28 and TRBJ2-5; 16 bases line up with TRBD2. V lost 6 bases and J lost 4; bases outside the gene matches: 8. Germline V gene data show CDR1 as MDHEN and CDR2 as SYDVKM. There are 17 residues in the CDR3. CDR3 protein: CASRARGLAGGRETQYF. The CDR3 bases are TGTGCCAGCAGAGCCAGGGGACTAGCGGGAGGGCGAGAGACCCAGTACTTC.

The CDR3 sequence: CASSRFPGLKHNEQFF. The CDR3 DNA sequence: TGTGCCAGCAGCCGCTTCCCGGGACTAAAGCACAATGAGCAGTTCTTC. The chain recombines TRBV21-1 with TRBJ2-1; the table's D call, TRBD2, has no DNA check behind it. TRBV21-1 constitutes a pseudogene. The CDR3 runs 16 residues.

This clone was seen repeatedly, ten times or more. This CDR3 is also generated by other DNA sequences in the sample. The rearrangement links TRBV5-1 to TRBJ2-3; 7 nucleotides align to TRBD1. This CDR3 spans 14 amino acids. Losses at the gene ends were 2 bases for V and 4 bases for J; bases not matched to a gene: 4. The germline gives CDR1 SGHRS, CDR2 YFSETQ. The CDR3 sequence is CASSFGQGADTQYF. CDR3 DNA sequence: TGCGCCAGCAGCTTCGGCCAGGGGGCAGATACGCAGTATTTT.

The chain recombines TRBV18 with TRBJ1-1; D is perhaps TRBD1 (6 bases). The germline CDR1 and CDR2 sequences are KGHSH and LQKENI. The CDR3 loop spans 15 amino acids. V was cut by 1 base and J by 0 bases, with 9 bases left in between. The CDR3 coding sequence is TGTGCCAGCTCACCACTCGGGGGCATGAACACTGAAGCTTTCTTT. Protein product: CASSPLGGMNTEAFF.

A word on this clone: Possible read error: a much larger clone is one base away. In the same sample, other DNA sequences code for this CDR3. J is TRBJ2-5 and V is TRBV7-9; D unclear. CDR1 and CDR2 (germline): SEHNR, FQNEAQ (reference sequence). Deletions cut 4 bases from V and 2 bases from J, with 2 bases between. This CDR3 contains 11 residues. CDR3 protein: CASSSQETQYF. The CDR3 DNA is TGTGCCAGCAGCTCACAAGAGACCCAGTACTTC.

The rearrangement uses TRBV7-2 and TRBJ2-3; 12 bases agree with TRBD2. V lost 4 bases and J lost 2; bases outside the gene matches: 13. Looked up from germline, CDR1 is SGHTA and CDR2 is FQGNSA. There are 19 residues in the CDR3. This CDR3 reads CASSWRGTGLAGTTDTQYF. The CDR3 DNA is TGTGCCAGCAGCTGGCGGGGGACAGGACTAGCGGGAACCACAGATACGCAGTATTTT.

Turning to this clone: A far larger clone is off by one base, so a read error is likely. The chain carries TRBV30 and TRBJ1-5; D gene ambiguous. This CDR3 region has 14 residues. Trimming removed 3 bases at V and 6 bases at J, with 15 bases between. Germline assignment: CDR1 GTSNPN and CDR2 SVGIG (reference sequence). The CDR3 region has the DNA TGTGCCTGGAGCGAAGACAAGTCTGGTCAGCCCCAGCATTTT. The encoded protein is CAWSEDKSGQPQHF.

The CDR3 here is CASSLSYQSGYEQYF. The DNA of the CDR3 is TGTGCCAGCAGTTTAAGCTACCAGTCTGGCTACGAGCAGTACTTC. The V call is TRBV27, the J call TRBJ2-7; the D is unclear. V was pared by 2 bases and J by 3 bases, with 14 bases between. This CDR3 is 15 amino acids long. Germline V gives CDR1 MNHEY, CDR2 SMNVEV (reference sequence).

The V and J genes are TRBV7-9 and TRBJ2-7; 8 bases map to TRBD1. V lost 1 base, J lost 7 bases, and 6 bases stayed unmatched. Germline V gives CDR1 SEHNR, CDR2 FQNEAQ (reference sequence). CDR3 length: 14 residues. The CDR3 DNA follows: TGTGCCAGCAGCTTAGGGCAGGGGGCGTGGGAGCAGTACTTC. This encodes CASSLGQGAWEQYF.

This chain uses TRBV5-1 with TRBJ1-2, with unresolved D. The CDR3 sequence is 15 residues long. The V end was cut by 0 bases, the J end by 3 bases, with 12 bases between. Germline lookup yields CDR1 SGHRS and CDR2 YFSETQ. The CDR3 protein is CASSLAYQPHYGYTF. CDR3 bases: TGCGCCAGCAGCTTGGCCTACCAACCCCACTATGGCTACACCTTC.

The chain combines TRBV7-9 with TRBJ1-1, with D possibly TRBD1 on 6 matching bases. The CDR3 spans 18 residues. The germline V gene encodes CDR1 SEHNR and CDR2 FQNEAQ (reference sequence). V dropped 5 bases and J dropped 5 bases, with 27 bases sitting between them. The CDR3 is CASSPRRGAGRLLTEAFF. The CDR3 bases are TGTGCCAGCAGCCCCCGGCGGGGGGCGGGGAGGCTATTAACTGAAGCTTTCTTT.